The clone carrying this T cell receptor (beta chain) has ten or more counts. There were TCR beta CDR3 regions amplified from RNA transcripts. When the TCR CDR3 underwent first-round RT-PCR, the HTBI primer set was used. MiXCR, run by TCRdb on the multiplex PCR reads, gives a single entry per CDR3 protein. The sample records about 200,000 distinct CDR3 sequences, roughly a sixth being singletons. This record belongs to a study of T cells in Graves' hyperthyroidism and ophthalmopathy. The sequenced sample was blood. The clonotype was recovered from a woman aged 50 to 60 with Graves' hyperthyroidism.

As DNA, the CDR3 is TGTGCCTTCCGTAGGAATGAGCAGTTCTTC. Encoded protein: CAFRRNEQFF. The V call is TRBV11-3, the J call TRBJ2-1; D is unclear. The CDR3 loop spans 10 amino acids. The V end lost 11 bases, the J end lost 7 bases, and 9 bases lay between the germline ends. Germline lookup yields CDR1 SGHNT and CDR2 YENEEA.